This passage covers 24 T cell receptor beta chains from one sample sequenced in a study of Ad26.COV2.S vaccination and SARS-CoV-2 variants. Treatment indicated: around 19 received Ad26.COV2.S at low or high dose, single or two shots; 5 received placebo; per-sample allocation not given. The samples were gathered on day 63 after the first injection of vaccine or placebo. This table comes from immunoSEQ multiplex PCR, and its TCRdb copy is limited to in-frame clones, with some not included. Of just under 250,000 clones in the sample, approximately 87% were seen once. This material consisted of peripheral blood, taken in a trial of Ad26.COV2.S vaccine versus placebo. Receptor source: a person aged 18-65 years who received the Ad26.COV2.S COVID-19 vaccine or a placebo.

The chain employs TRBV6-2 or TRBV6-3 and TRBJ2-7; 8 bases are shared with TRBD2. V shed 3 bases, J shed 0 bases, and the junction held 1 base outside the gene matches. The V gene's germline CDR1 is MNHEY and CDR2 SVGEGT. This CDR3 spans 14 amino acids. The CDR3 protein is CASSYGTSSYEQYF. The CDR3 DNA follows: TGTGCCAGCAGTTATGGGACTAGCTCCTACGAGCAGTACTTC.

V is TRBV29-1 and J is TRBJ2-3, with 8 bases matching TRBD2. This CDR3 spans 14 amino acids. CDR1 is SQVTM, CDR2 ANQGSEA, per germline. With 4 bases clipped from V and 2 bases from J, the junction kept 5 bases outside the gene matches. This chain's CDR3 is CSVAHGGATDTQYF. The CDR3 DNA reads as TGCAGCGTTGCCCACGGGGGGGCCACAGATACGCAGTATTTT.

This clone has a single count. V gene TRBV3-1 (or the pseudogene TRBV3-2) combines with J gene TRBJ2-1, with D tentatively TRBD2 (6 bases). Germline V gene sequence: CDR1 LGHDT, CDR2 YNNKEL (reference sequence). V shed 0 bases and J shed 1 base, with 13 bases lying between them. The CDR3 is 17 amino acids. DNA of the CDR3: TGTGCCAGCAGCCAAGATAGGAGGGTCCGATCCTACAATGAGCAGTTCTTC. It yields the protein CASSQDRRVRSYNEQFF.

In DNA form, the CDR3 reads TGCAGCGTCCGCGGAGGCAGTAGGTTCGGAACTGAAGCTTTCTTT. Translated, it gives CSVRGGSRFGTEAFF. V gene TRBV29-1 combines with J gene TRBJ1-1; no definite D call. CDR3 length: 15 residues. V was trimmed by 6 bases and J by 5 bases, leaving 22 bases between them. CDR1 SQVTM and CDR2 ANQGSEA come from the germline V gene.

J is TRBJ1-3 and V is TRBV10-3; TRBD1 aligns across 9 bases. Germline CDR1 ENHRY, CDR2 SYGVKD. The CDR3 runs to 15 residues. Germline trimming cut 7 bases from V and 4 bases from J; bases unmatched to any gene: 8. Written as DNA, the CDR3 is TGTGCCATCACCTCGGACAGGGGAGAAGGAAACACCATATATTTT. Its translation is CAITSDRGEGNTIYF.

This chain joins TRBV7-2 and TRBJ2-7; TRBD1 or TRBD2 may be the D gene (5 bases each). Trimming shortened V by 5 bases and J by 4 bases, and 15 bases separated the two germline ends. CDR3 length equals 14 residues. Germline-derived CDR1 and CDR2 are SGHTA and FQGNSA. CDR3 amino acids: CASSPGPASYEQYF. The CDR3, as DNA: TGTGCCAGCAGCCCGGGGCCCGCTTCTTACGAGCAGTACTTC.

This clone has more than one count but fewer than ten. V is TRBV7-2 and J is TRBJ2-7; 7 bases align to TRBD2. Germline V gives CDR1 SGHTA, CDR2 FQGNSA. The CDR3 is made up of 15 amino acids. V dropped 5 bases and J dropped 3; count of bases not matched to a gene: 10. The CDR3 sequence is CASSPRSLAGYEQYF. For the CDR3, the DNA is TGTGCCAGCAGCCCTAGATCGTTAGCGGGCTACGAGCAGTACTTC. Based on the CDR3 plus reference TRBV7-2 and TRBJ2-7, the full variable domain is GAGVSQSPSNKVTEKGKDVELRCDPISGHTALYWYRQSLGQGLEFLIYFQGNSAPDKSGLPSDRFSAERTGGSVSTLTIQRTQQEDSAVYLCASSPRSLAGYEQYFGPGTRLTVT.

This clone has only one observation. The rearrangement uses TRBV6-6 and TRBJ1-6; 7 bases line up with TRBD1. Germline CDR1 is MNHNY and CDR2 is SVGAGI (reference sequence). Trimming cost V 6 bases and J 6 bases; bases outside gene matches: 5. The CDR3 is made up of 14 amino acids. The chain's CDR3 is CASRGDSSNSPLHF. CDR3 nucleotide sequence: TGTGCCAGCAGGGGGGACAGTAGTAATTCACCCCTCCACTTT.

This chain uses TRBV27 with TRBJ1-1, with 9 bases identical to TRBD1. V shed 5 bases, J shed 7 bases, and the junction held 14 bases outside the gene matches. The CDR3 is made up of 16 amino acids. CDR1 is MNHEY, CDR2 SMNVEV, per germline (reference sequence). CDR3 in amino acids: CASSTLDRGDHYEAFF. The CDR3 DNA reads TGTGCCAGCAGTACTCTGGACAGGGGAGACCACTATGAAGCTTTCTTT.

The CDR3 is CASSATGTGGWGETQYF. DNA of the CDR3: TGTGCCAGCAGTGCGACCGGGACAGGGGGCTGGGGAGAGACCCAGTACTTC. The chain uses TRBV6-1 and TRBJ2-5, with 12 bases that match TRBD1. This CDR3 is 17 amino acids long. Trimming at V came to 4 bases and at J to 4 bases, leaving 10 bases not matched to a gene. Looked up from germline, CDR1 is MNHNS and CDR2 is SASEGT.

The CDR3 spells CASSLEVLAGALAGTQYF. DNA for the CDR3: TGTGCCAGCAGTTTAGAGGTCCTAGCGGGAGCCCTCGCAGGCACGCAGTATTTT. The chain couples TRBV28 to TRBJ2-3, with 10 bases aligning to TRBD2. J gave up 9 bases and V 2 bases, and 17 bases lay outside the gene matches. Germline V gives CDR1 MDHEN, CDR2 SYDVKM. CDR3 length equals 18 residues.

The V and J genes are TRBV18 and TRBJ1-1; no definite D call. The V gene's germline CDR1 is KGHSH and CDR2 LQKENI. Between the trimmed V and J ends, which lost 0 bases and 7 bases, there was a span of 9 bases. The CDR3 loop spans 13 amino acids. CDR3 coding DNA: TGTGCCAGCTCACCACCGTTAGACATTGAAGCTTTCTTT. It yields the protein CASSPPLDIEAFF.

The chain combines TRBV5-1 with TRBJ1-1, with 7 bases that match TRBD1. The CDR3 length is 14 residues. With V trimmed by 4 bases and J by 5 bases, 8 bases remained unmatched. Germline V gene data show CDR1 as SGHRS and CDR2 as YFSETQ. CDR3 protein: CASSIFAGGTEAFF. The CDR3 nucleotides are TGCGCCAGCAGCATCTTCGCAGGGGGGACTGAAGCTTTCTTT. Using reference TRBV5-1 and TRBJ1-1 for the parts outside the CDR3, the full variable domain is KAGVTQTPRYLIKTRGQQVTLSCSPISGHRSVSWYQQTPGQGLQFLFEYFSETQRNKGNFPGRFSGRQFSNSRSEMNVSTLELGDSALYLCASSIFAGGTEAFFGQGTRLTVV.

V and J are TRBV19 and TRBJ1-3; D remains ambiguous. This CDR3 has 13 amino acids. The V gene's germline CDR1 is LNHDA and CDR2 SQIVND (reference sequence). V shed 8 bases and J shed 2 bases, with 10 bases lying between them. The CDR3 spells CASQDGPGNTIYF. The CDR3 DNA reads as TGTGCCAGTCAGGACGGACCTGGAAACACCATATATTTT. The full variable domain, in which reference TRBV19 and TRBJ1-3 provide the parts outside the CDR3, is DGGITQSPKYLFRKEGQNVTLSCEQNLNHDAMYWYRQDPGQGLRLIYYSQIVNDFQKGDIAEGYSVSREKKESFPLTVTSAQKNPTAFYLCASQDGPGNTIYFGEGSWLTVV.

This clone was picked up one time. The chain carries TRBV4-3 and TRBJ2-7, with TRBD1 matching over 9 bases. V lost 5 bases to trimming and J lost 0 bases; unmatched junction nucleotides: 5. The CDR3 runs to 15 residues. Germline assignment: CDR1 LGHNA and CDR2 YSLEER. The CDR3 nucleotides read TGCGCCAGCAGCGAAGGGACAGGGCACTCCTACGAGCAGTACTTC. Residues: CASSEGTGHSYEQYF.

This clone was detected only once. V gene TRBV6-5 combines with J gene TRBJ2-1; 8 bases are shared with TRBD2. CDR1 is MNHEY and CDR2 is SVGAGI in the germline V gene. J gave up 6 bases and V 6 bases, and 7 bases lay outside the gene matches. The CDR3 runs 14 residues. CDR3 in DNA: TGTGCCAGCAGCCGGGGGGGAGCTTTCAATGAGCAGTTCTTC. This sequence encodes CASSRGGAFNEQFF.

V and J are TRBV5-6 and TRBJ2-7; 7 bases match TRBD1. Germline values: CDR1 SGHDT, CDR2 YYEEEE. V dropped 1 base and J dropped 3; count of bases not matched to a gene: 13. The CDR3 runs 17 residues. The CDR3 spells CASSLIVGQPADYEQYF. CDR3 nucleotides: TGTGCCAGCAGCTTGATCGTGGGACAGCCTGCGGACTACGAGCAGTACTTC. The entire variable domain, with the rest obtained from reference TRBV5-6 and TRBJ2-7, is as follows: DAGVTQSPTHLIKTRGQQVTLRCSPKSGHDTVSWYQQALGQGPQFIFQYYEEEERQRGNFPDRFSGHQFPNYSSELNVNALLLGDSALYLCASSLIVGQPADYEQYFGPGTRLTVT.

This chain connects TRBV18 to TRBJ2-3; D call uncertain. Looked up from germline, CDR1 is KGHSH and CDR2 is LQKENI. This CDR3 is 12 amino acids long. The V gene lost 2 bases and the J gene lost 4 bases, with 4 bases spanning the gap. Here the CDR3 reads CASSPTADTQYF. In DNA, the CDR3 is TGTGCCAGCTCACCAACGGCAGATACGCAGTATTTT.

The chain has TRBV7-9 and TRBJ2-5, with no clear D. The CDR3 has 13 residues. In germline, CDR1 is SEHNR, CDR2 FQNEAQ (reference sequence). The V end lost 8 bases, the J end lost 9 bases, and 19 bases lay between the germline ends. Written as DNA, the CDR3 is TGTGCCAGCCAACCGGCTAGTCGCCCGTCCCAGTACTTC. Protein sequence: CASQPASRPSQYF.

A note on this clone: Other DNA sequences in the sample encode the same CDR3. The genes are TRBV7-9 and TRBJ2-5; D gene unclear. Trimming cost V 4 bases and J 5 bases, with 5 bases left between them. Germline V gene data show CDR1 as SEHNR and CDR2 as FQNEAQ (reference sequence). The CDR3 consists of 11 residues. CDR3 residues: CASSSSETQYF. Written as DNA, the CDR3 is TGTGCCAGCAGCTCCAGCGAGACCCAGTACTTC.

V and J are TRBV6-2 or TRBV6-3 and TRBJ2-1; a possible D gene is TRBD2 (5 bases). This CDR3 region has 14 residues. Trimming stripped 5 bases from V and 9 bases from J, with 17 bases between. Germline V gives CDR1 MNHEY, CDR2 SVGEGT. Here the CDR3 reads CASSTGSEVGEQFF. The CDR3, as DNA: TGTGCCAGCAGTACCGGATCGGAGGTCGGTGAGCAGTTCTTC.

The chain recombines TRBV7-3 with TRBJ1-2, with a weak D call TRBD1 (6 bases). The CDR3 has 14 residues. Germline V gives CDR1 SGHTA, CDR2 FQGTGA. Trimming took 4 bases from V and 8 from J, leaving 17 bases between them. CDR3 nucleotide sequence: TGTGCCAGCAGCTCAGGTCCAGGGGAGGGCGGCTACACCTTC. This gives the protein CASSSGPGEGGYTF.

The rearrangement joins TRBV2 to TRBJ2-1; 9 bases line up with TRBD1. Germline V gene data show CDR1 as SNHLY and CDR2 as FYNNEI. This CDR3 comprises 16 residues. V lost 6 bases to trimming and J lost 14 bases; unmatched junction nucleotides: 20. In DNA form, the CDR3 reads TGTGCCAGCAGCAGACAGGGGGAATGGAGTAGCGCGAAGGAGTTCTTC. Translated: CASSRQGEWSSAKEFF.

V usage is TRBV27 and J usage is TRBJ2-3; maybe TRBD2 (6 bases). This CDR3 is built from 14 residues. The V end was cut by 6 bases, the J end by 5 bases, with 15 bases between. Germline V lookup: CDR1 MNHEY, CDR2 SMNVEV (reference sequence). The CDR3 sequence: CASRRPGLKDTQYF. In nucleotides, the CDR3 is TGTGCCAGCAGGCGACCGGGACTCAAAGATACGCAGTATTTT.